The T cell receptor beta chain under discussion was sequenced for a study of T cells in pancreatic ductal adenocarcinoma. With regard to this clone: The antigen is undetermined.

This CDR3 comprises 11 residues. CDR1 is MDHEN and CDR2 is SYDVKM in the germline V gene. V was clipped by 8 bases and J by 8 bases, with 12 bases between them. General observations from the study: Tumors hold more CD45RO+ effector T cells, which may bias toward lower diversity. The resected cohort was biased toward the minority with early-stage disease. Unique clonotypes were 7.5 to 8.5-fold more numerous in blood than in tumor.

The repertoire was sequenced with immunoSEQ multiplex PCR; TCRdb's copy has only in-frame clones and lacks some. The data hold roughly 100,000 clones, with roughly 95% observed a single time. The selected patients with pancreatic ductal adenocarcinoma had surgery but no neoadjuvant therapy. The chain uses TRBV28 and TRBJ1-2, with D tentatively TRBD1 (5 bases). This receptor was obtained from a human donor with pancreatic ductal adenocarcinoma. Sequences were obtained from PBMCs. CDR3 bases: TGTGCCAGCGGGACTTGGGACGGCTACACCTTC. This encodes CASGTWDGYTF.